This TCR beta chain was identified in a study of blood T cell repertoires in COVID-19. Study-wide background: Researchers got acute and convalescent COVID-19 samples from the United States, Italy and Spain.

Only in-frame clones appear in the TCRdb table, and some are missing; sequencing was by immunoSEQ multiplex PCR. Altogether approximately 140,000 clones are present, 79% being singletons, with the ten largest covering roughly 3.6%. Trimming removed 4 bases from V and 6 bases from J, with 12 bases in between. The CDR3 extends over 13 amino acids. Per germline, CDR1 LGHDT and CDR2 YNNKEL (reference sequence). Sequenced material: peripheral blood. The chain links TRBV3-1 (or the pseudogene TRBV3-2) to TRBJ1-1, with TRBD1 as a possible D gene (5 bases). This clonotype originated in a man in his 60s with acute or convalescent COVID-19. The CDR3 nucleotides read TGTGCCAGCAGCCCAATGCGGGGCGCTGAAGCTTTCTTT. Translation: CASSPMRGAEAFF.